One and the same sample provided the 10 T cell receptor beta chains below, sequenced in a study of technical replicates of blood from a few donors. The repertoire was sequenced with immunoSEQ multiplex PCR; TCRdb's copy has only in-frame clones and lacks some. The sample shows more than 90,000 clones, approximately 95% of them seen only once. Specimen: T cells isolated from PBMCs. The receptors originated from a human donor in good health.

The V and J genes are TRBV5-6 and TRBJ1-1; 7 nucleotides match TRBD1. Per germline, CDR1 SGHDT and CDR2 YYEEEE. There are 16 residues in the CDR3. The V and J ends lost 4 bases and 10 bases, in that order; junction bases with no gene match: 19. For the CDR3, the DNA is TGTGCCAGCAGCCCAGATAAGACAGGGACCCCACCCCGAGCTTTCTTT. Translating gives CASSPDKTGTPPRAFF.

CDR3 nucleotides: TGTGCCAGCAGCTTGGTGCGGCCCCACGCAGGCACAGATACGCAGTATTTT. The encoded protein is CASSLVRPHAGTDTQYF. This chain uses TRBV5-6 with TRBJ2-3, with D unclear. This CDR3 is built from 17 residues. Germline-derived CDR1 and CDR2 are SGHDT and YYEEEE. V was clipped by 0 bases and J by 1 base, with 15 bases between them. Based on the CDR3 plus reference TRBV5-6 and TRBJ2-3, the full variable domain is DAGVTQSPTHLIKTRGQQVTLRCSPKSGHDTVSWYQQALGQGPQFIFQYYEEEERQRGNFPDRFSGHQFPNYSSELNVNALLLGDSALYLCASSLVRPHAGTDTQYFGPGTRLTVL.

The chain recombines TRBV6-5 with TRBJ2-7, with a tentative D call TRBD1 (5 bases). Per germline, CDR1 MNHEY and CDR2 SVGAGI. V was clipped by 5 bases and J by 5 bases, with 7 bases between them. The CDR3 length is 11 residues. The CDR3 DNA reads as TGTGCCAGCAGTCAAGGGGACGAGCAGTACTTC. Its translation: CASSQGDEQYF.

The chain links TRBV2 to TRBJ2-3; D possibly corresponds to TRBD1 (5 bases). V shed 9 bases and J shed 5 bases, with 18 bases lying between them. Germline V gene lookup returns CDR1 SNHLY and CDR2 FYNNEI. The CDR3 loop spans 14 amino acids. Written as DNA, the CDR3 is TGTGCCAGTTCAGGGTTTTTGATTGTAGATACGCAGTATTTT. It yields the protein CASSGFLIVDTQYF.

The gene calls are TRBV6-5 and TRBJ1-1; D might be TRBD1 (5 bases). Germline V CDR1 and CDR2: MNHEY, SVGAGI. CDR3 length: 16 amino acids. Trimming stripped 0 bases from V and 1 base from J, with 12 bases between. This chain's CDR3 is CASSYSPGGRNTEAFF. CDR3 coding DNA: TGTGCCAGCAGTTACTCGCCCGGGGGAAGGAACACTGAAGCTTTCTTT.

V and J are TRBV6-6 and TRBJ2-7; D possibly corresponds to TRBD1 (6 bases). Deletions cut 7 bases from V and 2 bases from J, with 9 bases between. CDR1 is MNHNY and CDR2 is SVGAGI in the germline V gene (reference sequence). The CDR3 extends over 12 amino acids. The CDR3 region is CASTGTTYEQYF. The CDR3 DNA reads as TGTGCCAGCACCGGGACAACCTACGAGCAGTACTTC.

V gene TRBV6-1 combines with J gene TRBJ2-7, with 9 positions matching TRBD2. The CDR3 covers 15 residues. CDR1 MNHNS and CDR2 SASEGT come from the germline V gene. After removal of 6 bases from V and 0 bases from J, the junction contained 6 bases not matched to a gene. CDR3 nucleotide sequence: TGTGCCAGCAGCTGGACTAGCGCTAGCTCCTACGAGCAGTACTTC. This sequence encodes CASSWTSASSYEQYF.

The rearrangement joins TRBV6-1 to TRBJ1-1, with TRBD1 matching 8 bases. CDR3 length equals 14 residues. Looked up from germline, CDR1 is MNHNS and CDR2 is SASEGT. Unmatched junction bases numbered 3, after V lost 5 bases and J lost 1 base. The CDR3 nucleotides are TGTGCCAGCAGTACAGGACAGGGGAACACTGAAGCTTTCTTT. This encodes CASSTGQGNTEAFF.

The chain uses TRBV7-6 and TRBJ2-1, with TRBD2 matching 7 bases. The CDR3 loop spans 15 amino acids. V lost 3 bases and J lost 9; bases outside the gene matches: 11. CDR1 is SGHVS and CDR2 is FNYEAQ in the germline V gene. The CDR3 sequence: CASSFGDYPAGEQFF. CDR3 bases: TGTGCCAGCAGCTTTGGGGACTACCCAGCCGGTGAGCAGTTCTTC.

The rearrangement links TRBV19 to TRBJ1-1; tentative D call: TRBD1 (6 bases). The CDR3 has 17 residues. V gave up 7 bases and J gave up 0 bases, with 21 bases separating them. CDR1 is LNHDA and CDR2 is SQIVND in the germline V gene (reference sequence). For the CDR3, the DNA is TGTGCCAGTAAAGAGGTCCGCAGGGGAAGCTTGAACACTGAAGCTTTCTTT. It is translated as CASKEVRRGSLNTEAFF.